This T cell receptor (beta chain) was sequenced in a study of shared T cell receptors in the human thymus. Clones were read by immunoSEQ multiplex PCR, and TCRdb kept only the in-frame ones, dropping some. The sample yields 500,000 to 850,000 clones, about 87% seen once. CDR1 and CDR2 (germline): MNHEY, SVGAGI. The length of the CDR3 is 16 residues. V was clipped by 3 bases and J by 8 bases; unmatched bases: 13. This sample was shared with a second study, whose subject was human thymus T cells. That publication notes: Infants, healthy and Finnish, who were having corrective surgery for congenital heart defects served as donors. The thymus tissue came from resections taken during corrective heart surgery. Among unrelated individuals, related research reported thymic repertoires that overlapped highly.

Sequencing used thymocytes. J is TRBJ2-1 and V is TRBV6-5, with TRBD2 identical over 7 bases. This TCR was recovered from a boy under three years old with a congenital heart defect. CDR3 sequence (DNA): TGTGCCAGCAGTTATTCCGGGGGGACGGGTGTAGATGAGCAGTTCTTC. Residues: CASSYSGGTGVDEQFF.